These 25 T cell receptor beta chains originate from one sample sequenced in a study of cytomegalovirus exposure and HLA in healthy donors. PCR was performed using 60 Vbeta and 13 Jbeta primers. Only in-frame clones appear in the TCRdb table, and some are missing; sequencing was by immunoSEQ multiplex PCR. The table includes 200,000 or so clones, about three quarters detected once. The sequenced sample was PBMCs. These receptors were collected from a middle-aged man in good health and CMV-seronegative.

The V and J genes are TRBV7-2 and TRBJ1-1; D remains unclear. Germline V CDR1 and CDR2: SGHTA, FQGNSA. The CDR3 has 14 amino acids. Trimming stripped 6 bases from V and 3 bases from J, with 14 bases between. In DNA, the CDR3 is TGTGCCAGCAGGTTCCGTAGGGAGGACACTGAAGCTTTCTTT. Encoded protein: CASRFRREDTEAFF.

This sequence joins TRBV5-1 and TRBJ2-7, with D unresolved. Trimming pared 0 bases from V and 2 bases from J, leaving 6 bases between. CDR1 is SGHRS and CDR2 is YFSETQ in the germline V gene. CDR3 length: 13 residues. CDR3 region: CASSLATAYEQYF. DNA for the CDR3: TGCGCCAGCAGCTTGGCCACTGCCTACGAGCAGTACTTC.

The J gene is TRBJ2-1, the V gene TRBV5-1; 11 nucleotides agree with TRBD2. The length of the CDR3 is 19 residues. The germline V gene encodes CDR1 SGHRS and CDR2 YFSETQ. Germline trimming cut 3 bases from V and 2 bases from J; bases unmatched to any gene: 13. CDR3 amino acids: CASSSLGGSGGVAYNEQFF. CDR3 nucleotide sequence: TGCGCCAGCAGCTCCCTGGGGGGTAGCGGGGGGGTCGCCTACAATGAGCAGTTCTTC. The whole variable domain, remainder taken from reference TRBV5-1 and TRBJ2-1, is KAGVTQTPRYLIKTRGQQVTLSCSPISGHRSVSWYQQTPGQGLQFLFEYFSETQRNKGNFPGRFSGRQFSNSRSEMNVSTLELGDSALYLCASSSLGGSGGVAYNEQFFGPGTRLTVL.

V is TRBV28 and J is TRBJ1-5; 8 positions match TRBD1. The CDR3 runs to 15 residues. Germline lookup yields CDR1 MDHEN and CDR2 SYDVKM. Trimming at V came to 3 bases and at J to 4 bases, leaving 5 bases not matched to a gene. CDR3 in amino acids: CASSFRDRINQPQHF. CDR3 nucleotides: TGTGCCAGCAGTTTCAGGGACAGGATAAATCAGCCCCAGCATTTT.

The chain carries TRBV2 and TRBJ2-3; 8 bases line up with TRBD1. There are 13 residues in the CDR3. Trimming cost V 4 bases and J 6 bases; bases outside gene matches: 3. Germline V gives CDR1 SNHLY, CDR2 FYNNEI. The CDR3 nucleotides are TGTGCCAGCAGTGTTAGGACAGGGGATACGCAGTATTTT. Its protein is CASSVRTGDTQYF. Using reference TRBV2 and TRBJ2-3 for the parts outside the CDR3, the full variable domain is EPEVTQTPSHQVTQMGQEVILRCVPISNHLYFYWYRQILGQKVEFLVSFYNNEISEKSEIFDDQFSVERPDGSNFTLKIRSTKLEDSAMYFCASSVRTGDTQYFGPGTRLTVL.

CDR3 bases: TGTGCCAGCAGCGTAGGAGGTAGTCTGGGTTACGACGGCTACACCTTC. Amino acids: CASSVGGSLGYDGYTF. This chain links TRBV9 with TRBJ1-2; no clear D. This CDR3 contains 16 residues. The germline V gene encodes CDR1 SGDLS and CDR2 YYNGEE. Between the trimmed V and J ends, which lost 0 bases and 8 bases, there was a span of 20 bases.

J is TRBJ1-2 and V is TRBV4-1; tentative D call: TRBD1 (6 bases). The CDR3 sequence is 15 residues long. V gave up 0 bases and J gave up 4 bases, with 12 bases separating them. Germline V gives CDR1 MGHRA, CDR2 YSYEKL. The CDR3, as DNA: TGCGCCAGCAGCCAAGATAGGGGGTCGATCTATGGCTACACCTTC. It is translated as CASSQDRGSIYGYTF.

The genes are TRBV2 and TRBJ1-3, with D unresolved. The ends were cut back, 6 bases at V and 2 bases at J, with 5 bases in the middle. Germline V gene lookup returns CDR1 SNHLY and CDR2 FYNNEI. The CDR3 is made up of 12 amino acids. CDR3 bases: TGTGCCAGCAGCAGTGCTGGAAACACCATATATTTT. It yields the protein CASSSAGNTIYF.

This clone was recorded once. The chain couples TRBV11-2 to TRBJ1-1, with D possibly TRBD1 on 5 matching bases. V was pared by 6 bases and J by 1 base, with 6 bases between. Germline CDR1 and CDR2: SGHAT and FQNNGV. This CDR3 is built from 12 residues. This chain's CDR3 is CASRQGNTEAFF. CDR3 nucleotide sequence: TGTGCCAGCAGGCAGGGGAACACTGAAGCTTTCTTT. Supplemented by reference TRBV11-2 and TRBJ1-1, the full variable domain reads EAGVAQSPRYKIIEKRQSVAFWCNPISGHATLYWYQQILGQGPKLLIQFQNNGVVDDSQLPKDRFSAERLKGVDSTLKIQPAKLEDSAVYLCASRQGNTEAFFGQGTRLTVV.

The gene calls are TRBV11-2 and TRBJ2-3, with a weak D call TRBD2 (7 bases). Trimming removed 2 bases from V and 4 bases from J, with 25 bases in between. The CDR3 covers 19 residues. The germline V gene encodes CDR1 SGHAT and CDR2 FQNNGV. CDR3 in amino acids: CASSLIFGPVGGVADTQYF. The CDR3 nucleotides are TGTGCCAGCAGCTTAATTTTTGGGCCGGTAGGGGGGGTTGCAGATACGCAGTATTTT.

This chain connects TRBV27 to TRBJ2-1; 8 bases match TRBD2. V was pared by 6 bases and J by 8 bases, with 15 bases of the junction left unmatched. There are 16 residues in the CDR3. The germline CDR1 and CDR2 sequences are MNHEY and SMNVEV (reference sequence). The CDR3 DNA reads TGTGCCAGCAGCCCACCTCGGGGTAGCGGGACTCATGAGCAGTTCTTC. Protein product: CASSPPRGSGTHEQFF.

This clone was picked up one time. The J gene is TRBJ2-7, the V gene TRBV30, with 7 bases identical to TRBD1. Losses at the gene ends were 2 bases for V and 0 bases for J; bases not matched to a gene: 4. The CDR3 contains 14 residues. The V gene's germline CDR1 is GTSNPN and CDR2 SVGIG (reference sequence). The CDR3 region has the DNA TGTGCCTGGAGTTGGCAGGGGGTCTCCTACGAGCAGTACTTC. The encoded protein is CAWSWQGVSYEQYF.

The CDR3 DNA is TGTGCCAGCAGCTCCTTACAGGGTCCCCAATACGAGCAGTACTTC. This codes for CASSSLQGPQYEQYF. The chain couples TRBV7-9 to TRBJ2-7; tentatively, D is TRBD1 (6 bases). The germline CDR1 and CDR2 sequences are SEHNR and FQNEAQ (reference sequence). The V end was cut by 4 bases, the J end by 4 bases, with 17 bases between. The CDR3 is made up of 15 amino acids.

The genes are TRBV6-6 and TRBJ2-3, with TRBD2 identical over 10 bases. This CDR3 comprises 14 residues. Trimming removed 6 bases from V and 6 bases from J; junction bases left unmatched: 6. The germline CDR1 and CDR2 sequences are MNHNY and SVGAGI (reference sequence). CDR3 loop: CASSPSGSGDTQYF. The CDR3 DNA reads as TGTGCCAGCAGCCCTAGCGGGAGCGGCGATACGCAGTATTTT.

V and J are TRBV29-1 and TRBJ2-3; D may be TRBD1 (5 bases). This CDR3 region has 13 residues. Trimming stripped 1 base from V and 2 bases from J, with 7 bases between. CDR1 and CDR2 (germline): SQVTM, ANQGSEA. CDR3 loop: CSVEGQYTDTQYF. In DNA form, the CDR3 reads TGCAGCGTTGAAGGACAGTACACAGATACGCAGTATTTT.

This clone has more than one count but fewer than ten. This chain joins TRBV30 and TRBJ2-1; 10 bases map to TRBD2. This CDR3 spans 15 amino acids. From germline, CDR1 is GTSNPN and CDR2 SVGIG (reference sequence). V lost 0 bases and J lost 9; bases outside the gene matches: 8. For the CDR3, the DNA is TGTGCCTGGAGTGTACGGGGACTAGCGCAGGGTGAGCAGTTCTTC. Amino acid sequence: CAWSVRGLAQGEQFF.

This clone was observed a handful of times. The DNA of the CDR3 is TGTGCCAGCAGCCCCACTCGACAGGGGGATGGCTACACCTTC. Amino acid sequence: CASSPTRQGDGYTF. The rearrangement uses TRBV7-6 and TRBJ1-2; 9 positions match TRBD1. The CDR3 has 14 residues. V was clipped by 5 bases and J by 6 bases; unmatched bases: 7. CDR1 SGHVS and CDR2 FNYEAQ come from the germline V gene.

The CDR3 DNA reads TGTGCCAGCAGCTTTACCGGGACAGGGGGCTATGGCTACACCTTC. Translating gives CASSFTGTGGYGYTF. The J gene is TRBJ1-2, the V gene TRBV11-2, with 11 positions matching TRBD1. Germline V gives CDR1 SGHAT, CDR2 FQNNGV. The V segment lost 3 bases and the J segment 4 bases; nucleotides outside the gene matches: 4. The CDR3 contains 15 residues.

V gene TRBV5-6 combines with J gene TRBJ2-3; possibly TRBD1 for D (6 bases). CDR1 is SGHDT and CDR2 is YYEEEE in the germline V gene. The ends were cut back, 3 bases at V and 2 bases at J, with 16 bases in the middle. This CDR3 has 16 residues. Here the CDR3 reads CASSSSPRGITDTQYF. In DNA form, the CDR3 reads TGTGCCAGCAGCTCCAGCCCCAGGGGAATCACAGATACGCAGTATTTT. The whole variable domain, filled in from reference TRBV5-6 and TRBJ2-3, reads DAGVTQSPTHLIKTRGQQVTLRCSPKSGHDTVSWYQQALGQGPQFIFQYYEEEERQRGNFPDRFSGHQFPNYSSELNVNALLLGDSALYLCASSSSPRGITDTQYFGPGTRLTVL.

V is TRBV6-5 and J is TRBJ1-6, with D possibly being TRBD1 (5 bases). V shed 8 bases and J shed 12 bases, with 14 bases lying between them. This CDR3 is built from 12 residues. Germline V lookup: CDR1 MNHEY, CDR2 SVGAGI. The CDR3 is CASSGEGKPLHF. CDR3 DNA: TGTGCCAGCTCGGGAGAGGGGAAACCCCTCCACTTT.

CDR3 region: CASSGRTSGDYEQYF. The CDR3 nucleotides read TGTGCCAGCAGTGGAAGGACTAGCGGAGACTACGAGCAGTACTTC. This sequence joins TRBV6-6 and TRBJ2-7, with TRBD2 matching 10 bases. Trimming removed 5 bases from V and 3 bases from J; junction bases left unmatched: 7. The CDR3 totals 15 residues. Germline loops: CDR1 MNHNY, CDR2 SVGAGI (reference sequence).

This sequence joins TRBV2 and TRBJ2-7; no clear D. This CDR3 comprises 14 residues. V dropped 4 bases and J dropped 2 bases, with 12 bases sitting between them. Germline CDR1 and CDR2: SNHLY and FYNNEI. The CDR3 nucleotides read TGTGCCAGCAGTGGAGAGCCACAGCCCTACGAGCAGTACTTC. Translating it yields CASSGEPQPYEQYF.

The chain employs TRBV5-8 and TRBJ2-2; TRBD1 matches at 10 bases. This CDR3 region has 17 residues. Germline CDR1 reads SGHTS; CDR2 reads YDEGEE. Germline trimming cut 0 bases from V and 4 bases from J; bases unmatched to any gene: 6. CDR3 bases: TGTGCCAGCAGCTTGGAAAGACAGGGGGCGCGCACCGGGGAGCTGTTTTTT. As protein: CASSLERQGARTGELFF. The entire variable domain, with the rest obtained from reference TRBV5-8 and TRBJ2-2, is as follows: EAGVTQSPTHLIKTRGQQATLRCSPISGHTSVYWYQQALGLGLQFLLWYDEGEERNRGNFPPRFSGRQFPNYSSELNVNALELEDSALYLCASSLERQGARTGELFFGEGSRLTVL.

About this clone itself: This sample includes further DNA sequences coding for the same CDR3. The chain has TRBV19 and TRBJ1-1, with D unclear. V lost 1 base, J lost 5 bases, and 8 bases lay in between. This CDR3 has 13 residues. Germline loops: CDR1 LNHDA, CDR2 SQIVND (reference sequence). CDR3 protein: CASSIGGGTEAFF. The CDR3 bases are TGTGCCAGTAGTATAGGTGGAGGGACTGAAGCTTTCTTT.

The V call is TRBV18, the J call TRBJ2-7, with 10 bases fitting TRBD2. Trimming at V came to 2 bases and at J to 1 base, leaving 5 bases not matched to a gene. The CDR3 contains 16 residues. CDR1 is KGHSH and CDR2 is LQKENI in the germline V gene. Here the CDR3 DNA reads TGTGCCAGCTCACCAATGGGGACTAGCGCTTCCTACGAGCAGTACTTC. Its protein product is CASSPMGTSASYEQYF.